The clone carrying this T cell receptor beta chain was picked up a small number of times. Its specificity is not known. The sample belongs to a study of regulatory T cells in long-lasting Graves disease. General study points: Relative to new patients (roughly 970), persistent patients exhibited greater sharing of public clonotypes (about 3,000).

Construction of TCR beta libraries relied on iRepertoire HTBI primers and on Arm-PCR targeting CDR3 regions. TCRdb ran MiXCR on the multiplex PCR reads and lists one entry per CDR3 protein. The table lists 510,000 or so distinct CDR3 sequences, about 11% of them singletons. Described time point: newly diagnosed GD, antithyroid drugs for less than 3 months. Construction of the TCR library relied on RNA isolated from PBMCs. CDR1 is LGHNA, CDR2 YNFKEQ, per germline. V was trimmed by 0 bases and J by 0 bases, leaving 3 bases between them. The CDR3 covers 15 residues. These data also featured in a second study, about T cells in Graves' hyperthyroidism and ophthalmopathy.

This specimen consisted of peripheral blood mononuclear cells (PBMCs), obtained at new diagnosis, from a patient treated with antithyroid drugs. The clonotype originates from a woman younger than 45 with Graves disease. The rearrangement joins TRBV4-2 to TRBJ2-6; D gene uncertain. Here the CDR3 DNA reads TGTGCCAGCAGCCAAGATCCCTCTGGGGCCAACGTCCTGACTTTC. Its protein is CASSQDPSGANVLTF.